These 17 T cell receptor beta chains came from one sample sequenced in a study of CD8 T cells in Susac syndrome. RNA, at about 0.45 to 1 ug, was reverse transcribed with random hexamers. One entry per CDR3 protein results from TCRdb running MiXCR on the immunoSEQ multiplex PCR reads. The table has 95,000 to 150,000 distinct CDR3 sequences, 96% seen once. Input material: CD4+ T cells from PBMCs. Source of these receptors: a human donor with Susac syndrome.

The chain joins TRBV29-1 to TRBJ1-2; no clear D gene. Germline lookup yields CDR1 SQVTM and CDR2 ANQGSEA. V lost 4 bases and J 4 bases, leaving 10 bases between the germline ends. The CDR3 spans 12 residues. CDR3 DNA: TGCAGCGTTGGGGAAGACGGCTATGGCTACACCTTC. Encoded protein: CSVGEDGYGYTF.

The chain has TRBV29-1 and TRBJ1-1; D unclear. The CDR3 extends over 13 amino acids. V was trimmed by 3 bases and J by 6 bases, leaving 14 bases between them. Germline CDR1 is SQVTM and CDR2 is ANQGSEA. The CDR3 is CSVDPESKAEAFF. CDR3 sequence (DNA): TGCAGCGTTGACCCAGAAAGCAAGGCTGAAGCTTTCTTT.

This clonotype has a single count. J is TRBJ2-3 and V is TRBV12-3 or TRBV12-4; D is unresolved. The V and J ends lost 2 bases and 6 bases respectively, with 15 bases between them. The CDR3 consists of 15 residues. The CDR3 DNA follows: TGTGCCAGCAGTTTATCCCGATCCGCTCGGGATACGCAGTATTTT. This gives the protein CASSLSRSARDTQYF.

The chain links TRBV7-8 to TRBJ2-1; possible D gene TRBD2, 5 bases. The germline gives CDR1 SGHVS, CDR2 FQNEAQ. The V end was cut by 3 bases, the J end by 9 bases, with 18 bases between. The CDR3 is 15 residues long. The CDR3, as DNA: TGTGCCAGCAGCTTTCTAACTAGGGTCAATGCTGAGCAGTTCTTC. Translated: CASSFLTRVNAEQFF.

This chain connects TRBV20-1 to TRBJ2-3, with D unclear. Germline V CDR1 and CDR2: DFQATT, SNEGSKA (reference sequence). Trimming removed 6 bases at V and 6 bases at J, with 22 bases between. This CDR3 comprises 15 residues. DNA of the CDR3: TGCAGTGCCCTGCCGGGCCACCCTGGGTTTGATACGCAGTATTTT. It translates to CSALPGHPGFDTQYF.

This sequence joins TRBV12-3 or TRBV12-4 and TRBJ1-4, with D possibly TRBD1 on 5 matching bases. The ends were cut back, 2 bases at V and 9 bases at J, with 19 bases in the middle. This CDR3 comprises 16 residues. The CDR3 loop is CASSLLSTAGAKKLFF. CDR3 sequence (DNA): TGTGCCAGCAGTTTATTATCGACCGCCGGGGCGAAAAAACTGTTTTTT.

This clonotype occurred many times. The chain carries TRBV6-1 and TRBJ2-7; D is perhaps TRBD2 (5 bases). The V gene lost 6 bases and the J gene lost 5 bases, with 8 bases spanning the gap. Germline V gene data show CDR1 as MNHNS and CDR2 as SASEGT. This CDR3 is built from 11 residues. CDR3 in amino acids: CASRTRDEQYF. For the CDR3, the DNA is TGTGCCAGCAGGACGAGGGACGAGCAGTACTTC.

The chain couples TRBV29-1 to TRBJ1-4; D call uncertain. The CDR3 runs to 11 residues. The germline V gene has CDR1 SQVTM and CDR2 ANQGSEA. The CDR3 sequence: CSGRYNEKLFF. CDR3 coding DNA: TGCAGTGGACGGTATAATGAAAAACTGTTTTTT.

CDR3 DNA: TGTGCCAGCAGTTTTCGGGGGTCCTACGAGCAGTACTTC. It is translated as CASSFRGSYEQYF. The chain carries TRBV12-3 or TRBV12-4 and TRBJ2-7; the D gene is possibly TRBD2 (6 bases). V was cut by 3 bases and J by 1 base, with 7 bases left in between. This CDR3 is 13 amino acids long.

The genes are TRBV27 and TRBJ1-2; 7 bases map to TRBD1. V lost 4 bases to trimming and J lost 4 bases; unmatched junction nucleotides: 3. CDR3 length: 13 amino acids. Germline loops: CDR1 MNHEY, CDR2 SMNVEV (reference sequence). In DNA form, the CDR3 reads TGTGCCAGCAGTTGGAGGGGGCTCTATGGCTACACCTTC. Amino acids: CASSWRGLYGYTF.

The chain uses TRBV7-9 and TRBJ2-5; weak D call: TRBD1 (6 bases). Germline lookup yields CDR1 SEHNR and CDR2 FQNEAQ (reference sequence). V lost 5 bases to trimming and J lost 7 bases, with 32 bases between them. The CDR3 loop spans 19 amino acids. The CDR3 protein is CASSIGTVRGPFLVGTQYF. The CDR3, as DNA: TGTGCCAGCAGCATCGGGACCGTCAGGGGCCCTTTTCTAGTGGGGACCCAGTACTTC.

The DNA for the CDR3 is TGCAGTGCTAGAGATAGTGAGCAAATTGAAGCTTTCTTT. It codes for CSARDSEQIEAFF. The chain carries TRBV20-1 and TRBJ1-1; no definite D call. The CDR3 is 13 residues long. V shed 0 bases and J shed 7 bases, with 12 bases lying between them. Germline V lookup: CDR1 DFQATT, CDR2 SNEGSKA (reference sequence).

This clonotype has just a few counts. V gene TRBV6-5 combines with J gene TRBJ2-7, with D hard to call. Germline assignment: CDR1 MNHEY and CDR2 SVGAGI. This CDR3 is built from 14 residues. With 2 bases removed from V and 0 bases from J, the gap between germline ends came to 8 bases. The CDR3 spells CASSYQQHSYEQYF. CDR3 bases: TGTGCCAGCAGTTACCAACAGCACTCCTACGAGCAGTACTTC.

This chain uses TRBV30 with TRBJ1-1; D gene unclear. CDR1 and CDR2 (germline): GTSNPN, SVGIG (reference sequence). This CDR3 has 12 amino acids. Trimming cost V 4 bases and J 5 bases, with 11 bases left between them. CDR3 loop: CAWTLDATEAFF. For the CDR3, the DNA is TGTGCCTGGACCCTAGACGCGACTGAAGCTTTCTTT.

The chain has TRBV7-9 and TRBJ1-1, with D tentatively TRBD1 (6 bases). CDR3 length: 18 amino acids. Germline V lookup: CDR1 SEHNR, CDR2 FQNEAQ (reference sequence). The V gene lost 8 bases and the J gene lost 0 bases, with 25 bases spanning the gap. For the CDR3, the DNA is TGTGCCAGCCCCAATCCCATAGGGGGGAACGTCGTGAACACTGAAGCTTTCTTT. It specifies CASPNPIGGNVVNTEAFF.

The chain links TRBV29-1 to TRBJ1-1; 11 nucleotides match TRBD1. With 7 bases clipped from V and 2 bases from J, the junction kept 15 bases outside the gene matches. In germline, CDR1 is SQVTM, CDR2 ANQGSEA. The CDR3 has 17 residues. CDR3: CSGDRGLKGALNTEAFF. For the CDR3, the DNA is TGCAGCGGGGACAGGGGGTTGAAAGGGGCCCTAAACACTGAAGCTTTCTTT.

This clonotype came up once. The chain is built from TRBV3-1 and TRBJ1-5; D remains ambiguous. The CDR3 spans 14 residues. The ends were cut back, 4 bases at V and 7 bases at J, with 14 bases in the middle. In germline, CDR1 is LGHDT, CDR2 YNNKEL (reference sequence). CDR3 coding DNA: TGTGCCAGCAGCCCCTCCGCGAGTTGGCAGCCCCAGCATTTT. It specifies CASSPSASWQPQHF.